This is a list of T cell receptor beta chains from one sample in a study of blood T cell repertoires in COVID-19. Sequencing used immunoSEQ multiplex PCR; TCRdb keeps in-frame clones, though not all of them. The repertoire holds over 250,000 clones, with over 75% as singletons. Sequences were obtained from peripheral blood. Receptors originate from a human donor in a cohort sampled during active COVID-19. Both conserved end residues are part of each CDR3. The D gene is left open where the match is weak. Clone size is shown for a subset of rows, as once, few, many or a class of expanded clone.

>-|TRBJ2-2|TRBD2|TRBV11-2
TGTGCCAGCAGCCCCAGGGGACTAGCGGGGGGGACCGGGGAGCTGTTTTTT
CASSPRGLAGGTGELFF
>-|TRBJ2-1|-|TRBV18
TGTGCCAGCCAGAAAACAGGGCTCAATGAGCAGTTCTTC
CASQKTGLNEQFF
>-|TRBJ2-7|-|TRBV6-4
TGTGCCAGCAGTGACTCGCGGCCAAGGGGCATCGAGCAGTACTTC
CASSDSRPRGIEQYF
>-|TRBJ1-5|TRBD1|TRBV6-2/TRBV6-3
TGTGCCAGCAGTTACTCGGGACAGTTTCCGAGCAATCAGCCCCAGCATTTT
CASSYSGQFPSNQPQHF
>few|TRBJ2-3|-|TRBV2
TGTGCCAGCAGTGGTAGGGATACGCAGTTGGGACTCTCAAGGGGGTATTTT
CASSGRDTQLGLSRGYF
>-|TRBJ2-2|TRBD2|TRBV5-4
TGTGCCAGCAGCTTGGCGGGAGGGCCGAGCACCGGGGAGCTGTTTTTT
CASSLAGGPSTGELFF
>-|TRBJ1-1|TRBD1|TRBV5-1
TGCGCCAGCAGCTGGGGACCAACAGGGGGCGTTGGTGAAGCTTTCTTT
CASSWGPTGGVGEAFF
>-|TRBJ1-1|-|TRBV7-8
TGTGCCAGCAGCTTCGGGGGGAACACTGAAGCTTTCTTT
CASSFGGNTEAFF
>-|TRBJ1-1|TRBD1|TRBV2
TGTGCCAGCAGTGTGGGGAGACAGGGAGAAGCTTTCTTT
CASSVGRQGEAFF
>-|TRBJ1-6|-|TRBV5-1
TGCGCCAGCAGCTTGGCAGGGGCCTGGTATTCACCCCTCCACTTT
CASSLAGAWYSPLHF
>-|TRBJ2-2|TRBD1|TRBV3-1/TRBV3-2
TGTGCCAGCAGCCAACAGGGGGCCGGCGGGGAGCTGTTTTTT
CASSQQGAGGELFF
>-|TRBJ2-7|-|TRBV3-1/TRBV3-2
TGTGCCAGCAGCAAGGGGGACGAGCAGTACTTC
CASSKGDEQYF
>-|TRBJ2-3|-|TRBV11-3
TGTGCCAGCAGCCCTGGTCGGGGGACAGATACGCAGTATTTT
CASSPGRGTDTQYF
>once|TRBJ2-7|TRBD1|TRBV7-8
TGTGCCAGCAGCCGGGACAGGGGACCCTTCGTGGGGGAGCAGTACTTC
CASSRDRGPFVGEQYF
>-|TRBJ1-2|TRBD1|TRBV10-3
TGTGCCATCAACGGACAGGGGACGGATGGCTACACCTTC
CAINGQGTDGYTF
>-|TRBJ2-2|-|TRBV2
TGTGCCAGCGGAGGAGGGACCGGCGGGGAGCTGTTTTTT
CASGGGTGGELFF
>-|TRBJ2-2|TRBD1|TRBV10-3
TGTGCCATCAGTGAAAGGGACAGGGGGCCCGGGGAGCTGTTTTTT
CAISERDRGPGELFF
>once|TRBJ1-5|-|TRBV2
TGTGCCAGCAGTGAACTCAATCAGCCCCAGCATTTT
CASSELNQPQHF
>-|TRBJ2-1|TRBD2|TRBV2
TGTGCCAGCAGCCCCGCGCGGGAGTTGTATGAGCAGTTCTTC
CASSPARELYEQFF
>-|TRBJ1-6|-|TRBV6-5
TGTGCCAGCAGGGCCGGGAGGAATAATTCACCCCTCCACTTT
CASRAGRNNSPLHF
>-|TRBJ2-7|-|TRBV6-5
TGTGCCAGCAGTTACTCCGCTAGGAACTACGAGCAGTACTTC
CASSYSARNYEQYF
>-|TRBJ2-7|TRBD1|TRBV5-1
TGCGCCAGCAGCTTGTCCGTACAGGGGGCCGGCGAGCAGTACTTC
CASSLSVQGAGEQYF
>-|TRBJ2-3|-|TRBV9
TGTGCCAGCAGCGGCCTGAGGGATCGTACGCAGTATTTT
CASSGLRDRTQYF
>many|TRBJ2-4|TRBD2|TRBV19
TGTGCCAGTACCGGGGGGGGTCGCGGAAACATTCAGTACTTC
CASTGGGRGNIQYF
>-|TRBJ2-1|-|TRBV19
TGTGCCAGTAGTATCCTCAATGAGCAGTTCTTC
CASSILNEQFF
>few|TRBJ2-1|-|TRBV15
TGTGCCACCAGCAGAGTTGTCCTAGTAACCAATGAGCAGTTCTTC
CATSRVVLVTNEQFF
>-|TRBJ2-3|-|TRBV18
TGTGCCAGCTCACCTTCCGTCAGAGATACGCAGTATTTT
CASSPSVRDTQYF
>-|TRBJ1-2|TRBD1|TRBV7-3
TGTGCCAGCAGCTTACTCGGACAGGGAGGGGGCTACACCTTC
CASSLLGQGGGYTF
>-|TRBJ2-7|-|TRBV21-1
TGTGCCGCTGGAAATGGACGGGACAGCTCCTACGAGCAGTACTTC
CAAGNGRDSSYEQYF
>-|TRBJ2-5|-|TRBV19
TGTGCCAGTAGTATGGGGCAGAGAGAGACCCAGTACTTC
CASSMGQRETQYF
>few|TRBJ2-3|TRBD1|TRBV19
TGTGCCAGTAGTACGGGACAGATCATCACAGATACGCAGTATTTT
CASSTGQIITDTQYF
>-|TRBJ2-7|-|TRBV6-1
TGTGCCAGCAGTGAACAGGCTATCCCAGGGGAGCAGTACTTC
CASSEQAIPGEQYF
>few|TRBJ2-2|TRBD2|TRBV5-6
TGTGCCAGCAGCTTGGGCGGGGGAACCGGGGAGCTGTTTTTT
CASSLGGGTGELFF
>-|TRBJ2-5|-|TRBV5-6
TGTGCCAGCAGCTGGGGGGGACAAAAGACCCAGTACTTC
CASSWGGQKTQYF
>-|TRBJ2-5|TRBD2|TRBV7-2
TGTGCCAGCAGCTTAGTGTCTCTAGCGGGAAGGCCTGGGGAGACCCAGTACTTC
CASSLVSLAGRPGETQYF
>-|TRBJ2-1|-|TRBV6-2/TRBV6-3
TGTGCCAGCAGTCGGGTGGATGAGCAGTTCTTC
CASSRVDEQFF
>-|TRBJ1-1|TRBD1|TRBV3-1/TRBV3-2
TGTGCCAGCAGCCGAGGACAGGCGAAAGCTTTCTTT
CASSRGQAKAFF
>-|TRBJ1-3|-|TRBV6-1
TGTGCCAGCAGTGAGTCGGGGGGGAAAAACACCATATATTTT
CASSESGGKNTIYF
>once|TRBJ2-5|-|TRBV14
TGTGCCAGCAGCCAGACCCGACTTATCCAAGAGACCCAGTACTTC
CASSQTRLIQETQYF
>-|TRBJ2-5|-|TRBV12-3/TRBV12-4
TGTGCCAGCAGTTTTACCCTCGAGGGGACCCAGTACTTC
CASSFTLEGTQYF
>-|TRBJ2-3|TRBD2|TRBV7-9
TGTGCCAGCAGCCGACTAGCGGGCGCACCTATTACGCAGTATTTT
CASSRLAGAPITQYF
>-|TRBJ1-5|TRBD1|TRBV3-1/TRBV3-2
TGTGCCAGCAGCCCACAGGGGAGACAGCCCCAGCATTTT
CASSPQGRQPQHF
>-|TRBJ2-5|-|TRBV6-5
TGTGCCAGCGGACGGTTCAGCGGGCAACAAGAGACCCAGTACTTC
CASGRFSGQQETQYF
>-|TRBJ1-2|-|TRBV2
TGTGCCAGCAGTGAAATGCCTTCGACTGCTGATGGCTACACCTTC
CASSEMPSTADGYTF
>-|TRBJ2-7|-|TRBV5-6
TGTGCCAGCAGCCTAGACAGGTTCGGCGAGCAGTACTTC
CASSLDRFGEQYF
>-|TRBJ2-7|TRBD1|TRBV28
TGTGCCAGCAGTCTCAGGGGAAGGGGGCAGGGAAGATACGAGCAGTACTTC
CASSLRGRGQGRYEQYF